This TCR beta chain stems from a study of control samples from healthy donors and cancer patients. Clones were read by immunoSEQ multiplex PCR, and TCRdb kept only the in-frame ones, dropping some. Here the sample spans around 150,000 clones, 70% to 90% being singletons. This receptor was taken from a man aged 18 to 29 in good health. The source material was blood.

CDR3 nucleotide sequence: TGTGCCAGCAGTTATGGGACGGCCAAAAACATTCAGTACTTC. This encodes CASSYGTAKNIQYF. The chain combines TRBV6-6 with TRBJ2-4; D could derive from TRBD1 or TRBD2 (5 bases each). From germline, CDR1 is MNHNY and CDR2 SVGAGI (reference sequence). The CDR3 covers 14 residues. Trimming pared 3 bases from V and 1 base from J, leaving 7 bases between.